This TCR beta chain was profiled in a study of CD8 T cells in ankylosing spondylitis (dated by TCRdb to about 2017). Study-level background: The study profiled T cell receptor beta repertoires in healthy donors and ankylosing spondylitis patients to find disease-linked TCR variants. The whole study cohort included 90 to 120 healthy donors and 25 or so ankylosing spondylitis patients. Peripheral blood was sampled, and synovial fluid was also collected from ankylosing spondylitis patients. What the authors observed across the whole study: Some motif variants had previously been reported in the synovial fluid and blood of reactive arthritis patients, which suggests shared mechanisms of disease initiation. A CD8+ phenotype was shown by the disease-linked clones, which were found at relatively low frequencies in peripheral blood. The disease-linked clones were reported to be significantly enriched in matched synovial fluid samples from ankylosing spondylitis patients. Blood from ankylosing spondylitis patients appeared to be characterized by a TCR beta motif composed of roughly eight highly homologous amino acid variants.

Its CDR3 holds 14 amino acids, cysteine through phenylalanine. The entry retains the CDR3 DNA only, 42 bases that are in frame from base 1. V was cut back by 2 bases and J by 3 bases, leaving a gap of 5 bases between them. Sequences MNHEY (CDR1) and SVGEGT (CDR2) are obtained from the germline V gene. This clonotype was counted at least ten times. No antigen is known for it. Qualities for individual bases were not recorded, and no much larger clone is one base off. Sequencing was carried out with an Illumina HiSeq 2500. TCR beta libraries were prepared by quantitative 5'-RACE with molecular barcodes. In the paper's pipeline: To identify disease-linked TCR variants, a new computational method was used, one built on a probabilistic model of VDJ rearrangement. TCRdb took the public reads, trimmed them with fastp at Q25, ran MiXCR for clone calling and kept in-frame beta chains. CDR3 protein sequences are deduplicated, and each keeps its most common genes and DNA. These V and J calls derive from TCRdb rather than the authors' analysis. This sample holds about 130,000 distinct CDR3 sequences; approximately 7.4% were observed only once. The ten largest clonotypes hold around 12% of the sample.

The sequenced material came from blood, either unsorted or a sorted T cell fraction (not recorded which). The V gene is TRBV6-2 or TRBV6-3 and the J gene is TRBJ1-6, with the D gene call left open. The receptor comes from a female donor with ankylosing spondylitis or in good health (not recorded which). For the CDR3, the sequence is CASSYRNYNSPLHF. The nucleotide sequence reads TGTGCCAGCAGTTACAGAAACTATAATTCACCCCTCCACTTT.